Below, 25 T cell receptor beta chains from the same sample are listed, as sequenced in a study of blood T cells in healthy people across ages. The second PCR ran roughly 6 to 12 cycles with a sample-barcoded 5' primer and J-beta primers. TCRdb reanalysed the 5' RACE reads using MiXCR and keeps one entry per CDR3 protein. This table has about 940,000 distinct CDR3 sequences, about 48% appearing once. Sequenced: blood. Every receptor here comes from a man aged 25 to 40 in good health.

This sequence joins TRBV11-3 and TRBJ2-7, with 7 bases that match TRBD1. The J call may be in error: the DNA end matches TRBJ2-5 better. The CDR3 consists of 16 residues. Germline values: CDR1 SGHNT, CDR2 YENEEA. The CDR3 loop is CASSLGYNRGVETQYF. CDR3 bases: TGTGCCAGCAGCTTAGGGTACAACAGGGGAGTGGAGACCCAGTACTTC.

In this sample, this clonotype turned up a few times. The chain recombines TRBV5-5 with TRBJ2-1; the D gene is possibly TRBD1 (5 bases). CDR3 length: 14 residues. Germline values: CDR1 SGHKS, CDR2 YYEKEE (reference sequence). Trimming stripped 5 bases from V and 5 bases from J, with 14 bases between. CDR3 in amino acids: CASSQTANNNEQFF. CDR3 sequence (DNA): TGTGCCAGCAGTCAGACAGCGAATAACAATGAGCAGTTCTTC.

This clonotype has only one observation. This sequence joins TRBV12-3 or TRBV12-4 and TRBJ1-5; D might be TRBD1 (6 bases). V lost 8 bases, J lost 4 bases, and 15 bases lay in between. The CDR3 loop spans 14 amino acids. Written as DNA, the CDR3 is TGTGCCAGCTCAATCGCGGGGGCTAATCAGCCCCAGCATTTT. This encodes CASSIAGANQPQHF.

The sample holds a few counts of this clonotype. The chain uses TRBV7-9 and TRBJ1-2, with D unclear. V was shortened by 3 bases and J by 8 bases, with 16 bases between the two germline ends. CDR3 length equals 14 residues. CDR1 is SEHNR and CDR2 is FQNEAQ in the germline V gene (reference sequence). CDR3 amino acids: CASSFPLLDQGYTF. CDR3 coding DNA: TGTGCCAGCAGCTTCCCGTTGCTGGACCAAGGCTACACCTTC.

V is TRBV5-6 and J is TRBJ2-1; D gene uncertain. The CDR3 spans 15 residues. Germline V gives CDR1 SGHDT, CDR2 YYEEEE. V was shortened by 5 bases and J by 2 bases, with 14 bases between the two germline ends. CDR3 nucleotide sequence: TGTGCCAGCAGAAGACCTTCCTTAGCCTACAATGAGCAGTTCTTC. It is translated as CASRRPSLAYNEQFF.

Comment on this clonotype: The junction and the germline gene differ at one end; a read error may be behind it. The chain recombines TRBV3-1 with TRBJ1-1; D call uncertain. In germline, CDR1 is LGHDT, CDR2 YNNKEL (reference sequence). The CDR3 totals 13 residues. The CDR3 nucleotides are TGTGCCAGCGGCCAAGGGAGCAGCACTGAAGCTTTCTTT. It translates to CASGQGSSTEAFF. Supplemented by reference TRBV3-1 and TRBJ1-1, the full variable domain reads DTAVSQTPKYLVTQMGNDKSIKCEQNLGHDTMYWYKQDSKKFLKIMFSYNNKELIINETVPNRFSPKSPDKAHLNLHINSLELGDSAVYFCASGQGSSTEAFFGQGTRLTVV.

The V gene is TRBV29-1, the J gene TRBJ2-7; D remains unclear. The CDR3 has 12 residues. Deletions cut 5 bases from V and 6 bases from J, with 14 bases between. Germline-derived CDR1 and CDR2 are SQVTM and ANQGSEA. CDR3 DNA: TGCAGCGTTTCCAGCAGGAATGGCGAGCAGTACTTC. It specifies CSVSSRNGEQYF.

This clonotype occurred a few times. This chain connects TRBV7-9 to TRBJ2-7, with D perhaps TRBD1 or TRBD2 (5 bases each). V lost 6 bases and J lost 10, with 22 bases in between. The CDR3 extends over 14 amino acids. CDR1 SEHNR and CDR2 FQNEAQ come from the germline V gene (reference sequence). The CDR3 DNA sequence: TGTGCCAGCAGTCCCGAGGGGTCTCCGAGGGCCCAGTACTTC. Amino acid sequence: CASSPEGSPRAQYF.

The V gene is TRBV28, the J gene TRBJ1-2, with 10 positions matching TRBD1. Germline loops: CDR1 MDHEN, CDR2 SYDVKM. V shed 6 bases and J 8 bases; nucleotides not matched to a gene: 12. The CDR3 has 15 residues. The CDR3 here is CASSLPRQGARGYTF. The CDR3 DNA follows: TGTGCCAGCAGCCTCCCCCGACAGGGGGCTAGGGGCTACACCTTC.

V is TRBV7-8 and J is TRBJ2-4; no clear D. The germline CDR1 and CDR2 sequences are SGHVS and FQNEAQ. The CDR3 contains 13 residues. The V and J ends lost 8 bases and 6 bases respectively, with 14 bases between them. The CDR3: CASARLDGNIQYF. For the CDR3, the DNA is TGTGCCAGCGCACGGTTGGATGGAAACATTCAGTACTTC.

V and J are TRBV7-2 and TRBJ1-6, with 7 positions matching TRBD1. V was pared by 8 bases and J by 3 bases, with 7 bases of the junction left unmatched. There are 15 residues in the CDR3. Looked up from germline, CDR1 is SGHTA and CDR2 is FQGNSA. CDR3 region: CASAGQRFYNSPLHF. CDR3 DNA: TGTGCCAGCGCGGGACAGCGATTCTATAATTCACCCCTCCACTTT.

The CDR3 is CASSSLKTGVRSYEQYF. CDR3 in DNA: TGTGCCAGCAGTTCATTAAAGACAGGGGTTCGGTCCTACGAGCAGTACTTC. The chain combines TRBV6-5 with TRBJ2-7; TRBD1 agrees at 8 bases. Germline CDR1 MNHEY, CDR2 SVGAGI. The CDR3 consists of 17 residues. V dropped 4 bases and J dropped 1; count of bases not matched to a gene: 12.

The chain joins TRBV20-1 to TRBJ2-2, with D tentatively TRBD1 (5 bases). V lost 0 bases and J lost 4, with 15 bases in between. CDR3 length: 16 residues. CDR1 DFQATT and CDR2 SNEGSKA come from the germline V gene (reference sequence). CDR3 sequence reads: CSARDPAGIFTGELFF. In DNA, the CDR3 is TGCAGTGCTAGAGATCCGGCAGGGATCTTCACCGGGGAGCTGTTTTTT.

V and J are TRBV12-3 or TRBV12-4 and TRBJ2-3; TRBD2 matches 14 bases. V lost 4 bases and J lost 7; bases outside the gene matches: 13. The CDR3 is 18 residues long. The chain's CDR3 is CASSSHSGTSGGRNTQYF. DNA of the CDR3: TGTGCCAGCAGTTCGCACTCGGGGACTAGCGGGGGTAGGAATACGCAGTATTTT.

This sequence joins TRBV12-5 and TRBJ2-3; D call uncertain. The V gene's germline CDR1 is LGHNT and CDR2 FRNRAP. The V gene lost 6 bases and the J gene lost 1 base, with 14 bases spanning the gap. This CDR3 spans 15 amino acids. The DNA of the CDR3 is TGTGCTAGTGGCCTCGACTCCGTGGGCACAGATACGCAGTATTTT. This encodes CASGLDSVGTDTQYF.

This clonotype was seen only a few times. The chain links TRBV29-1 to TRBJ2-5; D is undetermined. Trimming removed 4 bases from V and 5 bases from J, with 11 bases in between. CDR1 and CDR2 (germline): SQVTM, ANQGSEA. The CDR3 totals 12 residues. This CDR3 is CSVGQARETQYF. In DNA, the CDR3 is TGCAGCGTTGGTCAGGCCAGGGAGACCCAGTACTTC.

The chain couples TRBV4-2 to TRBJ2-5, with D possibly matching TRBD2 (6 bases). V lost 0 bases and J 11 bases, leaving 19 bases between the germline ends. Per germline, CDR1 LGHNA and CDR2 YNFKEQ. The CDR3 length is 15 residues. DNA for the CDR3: TGTGCCAGCAGCCAAGACCGGAGGGACTCCAATGAGCAGTACTTC. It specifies CASSQDRRDSNEQYF.

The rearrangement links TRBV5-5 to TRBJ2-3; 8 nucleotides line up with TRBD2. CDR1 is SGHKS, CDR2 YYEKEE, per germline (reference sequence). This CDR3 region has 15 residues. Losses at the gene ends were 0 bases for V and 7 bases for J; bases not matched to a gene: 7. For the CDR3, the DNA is TGTGCCAGCAGCTTGGGTACGGGGGGGCGAAATACGCAGTATTTT. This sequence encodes CASSLGTGGRNTQYF.

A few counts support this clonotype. In nucleotides, the CDR3 is TGCAGCGTTGTGGTGTACGAGCAGTACTTC. This sequence encodes CSVVVYEQYF. This chain joins TRBV29-1 and TRBJ2-7; D is undetermined. The V end was cut by 4 bases, the J end by 4 bases, with 5 bases between. There are 10 residues in the CDR3. Germline CDR1 and CDR2: SQVTM and ANQGSEA.

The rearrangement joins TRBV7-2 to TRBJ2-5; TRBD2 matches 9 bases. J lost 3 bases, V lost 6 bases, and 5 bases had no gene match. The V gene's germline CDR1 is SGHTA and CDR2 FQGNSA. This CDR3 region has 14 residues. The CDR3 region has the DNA TGTGCCAGCAGATCCTGGACTAGCGAAGAGACCCAGTACTTC. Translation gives CASRSWTSEETQYF.

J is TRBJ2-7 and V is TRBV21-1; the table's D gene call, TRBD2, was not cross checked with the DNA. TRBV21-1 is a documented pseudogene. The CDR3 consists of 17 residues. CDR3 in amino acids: CASSKEGNSGVNYEQYF. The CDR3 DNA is TGTGCCAGCAGCAAAGAGGGAAATAGCGGGGTTAACTACGAGCAGTACTTC.

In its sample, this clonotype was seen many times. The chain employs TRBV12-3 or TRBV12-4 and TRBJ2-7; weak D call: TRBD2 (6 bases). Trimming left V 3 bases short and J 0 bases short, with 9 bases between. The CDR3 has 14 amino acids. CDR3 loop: CASSLAGFSYEQYF. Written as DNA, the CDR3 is TGTGCCAGCAGTTTGGCGGGGTTCTCCTACGAGCAGTACTTC.

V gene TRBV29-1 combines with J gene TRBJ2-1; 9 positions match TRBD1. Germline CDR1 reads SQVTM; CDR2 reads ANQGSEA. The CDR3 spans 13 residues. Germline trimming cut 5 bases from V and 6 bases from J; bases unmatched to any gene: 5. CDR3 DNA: TGCAGCGTTTTGAGGGACAGGGTCAATGAGCAGTTCTTC. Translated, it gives CSVLRDRVNEQFF.

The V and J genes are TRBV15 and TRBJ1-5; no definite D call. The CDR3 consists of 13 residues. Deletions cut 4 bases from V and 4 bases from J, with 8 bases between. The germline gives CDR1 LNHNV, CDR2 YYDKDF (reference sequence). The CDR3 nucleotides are TGTGCCACCAGCACAGGTGAGAATCAGCCCCAGCATTTT. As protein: CATSTGENQPQHF.

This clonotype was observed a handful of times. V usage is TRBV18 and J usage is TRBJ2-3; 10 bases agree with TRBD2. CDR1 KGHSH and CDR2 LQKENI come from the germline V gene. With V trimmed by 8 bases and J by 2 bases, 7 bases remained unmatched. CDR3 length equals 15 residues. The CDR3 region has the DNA TGTGCCAGCCGCGGACTAGCGGACTACACAGATACGCAGTATTTT. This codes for CASRGLADYTDTQYF.